This T cell receptor beta chain was documented in a study of regulatory T cells in long-lasting Graves disease. This clonotype was counted between two and nine times. Both iRepertoire HTBI primers and Arm-PCR of CDR3 regions were used to build the TCR beta libraries. Per the authors' pipeline: Sequenced samples collectively carried 62 TRBV and some 15 TRBJ segments. TCRdb redid the calling of the multiplex PCR reads with MiXCR, one entry per CDR3 protein. None of the V and J calls come from the authors' own analysis; TCRdb made them. In the table there are approximately 300,000 distinct CDR3 sequences, 18% of which are singletons. After removal of 5 bases from V and 1 base from J, the junction contained 6 bases not matched to a gene. Looked up from germline, CDR1 is MDHEN and CDR2 is SYDVKM. This CDR3 has 16 residues. Documented time point: newly diagnosed GD, antithyroid drugs for less than 3 months. The TCR library was made from RNA that had been extracted from PBMCs in TRIzol.

This sequence was found in a female donor with Graves disease. Sequencing used peripheral blood mononuclear cells (PBMCs), obtained at new diagnosis, from a patient treated with antithyroid drugs. This chain uses TRBV28 with TRBJ2-2, with 8 bases that match TRBD2. CDR3 DNA: TGTGCCAGCAGTCAACTAGCGGAACAGAACACCGGGGAGCTGTTTTTT. Translation gives CASSQLAEQNTGELFF.